This T cell receptor beta chain was identified during a study of cytomegalovirus exposure and HLA in healthy donors. Study-level points and caveats: Analysis performed later found around 15,000 TCR beta sequences associated with HLA alleles at 0.05 false discovery rate.

Trimming pared 8 bases from V and 3 bases from J, leaving 10 bases between. Germline lookup yields CDR1 MGHDK and CDR2 SYGVNS. The CDR3 contains 12 residues. When sampled, the donors appeared nominally healthy, though they likely had unrecorded immune exposures. It was with 60 Vbeta and 13 Jbeta primers that the PCR ran. TCRdb's table, derived via immunoSEQ multiplex PCR, lists solely in-frame clones and lacks some. The table has roughly 110,000 clones, roughly 80% seen once. In regard to this clone: Its specificity is unknown.

Sequencing was performed on PBMCs. This chain uses TRBV25-1 with TRBJ1-2, with a tentative D call TRBD1 (5 bases). This TCR came from a female donor in good health and CMV-seronegative. The CDR3 DNA sequence: TGTGCCAGCGAGTCAGGGCACTATGGCTACACCTTC. Translation: CASESGHYGYTF.